The TCR beta chain under discussion was sequenced for a study of blood T cell repertoires in COVID-19. About the research overall: The samples span acute and convalescent COVID-19 from the United States, Italy and Spain.

In germline, CDR1 is SGHVS, CDR2 FQNEAQ. The CDR3 consists of 16 residues. The ends lost 6 bases at V and 1 base at J; junction bases unmatched: 11. As handled by the study authors: Estimates of nucleated cell counts were drawn from the amplification of reference gene primers. The method was immunoSEQ multiplex PCR; TCRdb's version includes in-frame clones alone and lacks a portion of them. V, J and clone size are taken as reported in that table, and D and trimming were inferred from the DNA itself. The sample has 55,000 to 85,000 clones; around 79% are singletons. The receptor comes from a man between 60 and 70 years old with acute or convalescent COVID-19. The specimen sequenced was peripheral blood. The genes are TRBV7-8 and TRBJ2-5; 7 bases align to TRBD2. CDR3 residues: CASRFGWGGSQETQYF. The CDR3 DNA reads TGTGCCAGCAGGTTTGGGTGGGGGGGGTCCCAAGAGACCCAGTACTTC.